This TCR beta chain emerged from a study of tumor and adjacent non-tumor tissue in lung cancer. Study at large: Around 4 million productive TCRbeta reads were obtained per sample on average.

Study-wide results and limits: Compared with tumor, normal lung showed significantly lower TCR diversity. Tumor TCR diversity, when higher, was linked to shorter survival.

RNA was extracted from bulk tissue without any cell sorting. Trimming took 7 bases from V and 6 from J; bases not matched to a gene: 7. This CDR3 is built from 14 residues. On this clonotype: Its specificity is not known.

The library came from three nested PCR rounds adapted from ARM-PCR protocols. TCRdb re-called the multiplex PCR reads through MiXCR, storing one row per CDR3 protein. The table includes some 78,000 distinct CDR3 sequences, around 86% detected once. The chain recombines TRBV12-3 or TRBV12-4 with TRBJ2-2; TRBD1 matches 8 bases. The receptor comes from a woman aged 50 to 60 with non-small cell lung cancer. Material for sequencing was lung tumor tissue. CDR3 bases: TGTGCCAGCAACACGACAGGGGTTTCCGGGGAGCTGTTTTTT. Protein sequence: CASNTTGVSGELFF.